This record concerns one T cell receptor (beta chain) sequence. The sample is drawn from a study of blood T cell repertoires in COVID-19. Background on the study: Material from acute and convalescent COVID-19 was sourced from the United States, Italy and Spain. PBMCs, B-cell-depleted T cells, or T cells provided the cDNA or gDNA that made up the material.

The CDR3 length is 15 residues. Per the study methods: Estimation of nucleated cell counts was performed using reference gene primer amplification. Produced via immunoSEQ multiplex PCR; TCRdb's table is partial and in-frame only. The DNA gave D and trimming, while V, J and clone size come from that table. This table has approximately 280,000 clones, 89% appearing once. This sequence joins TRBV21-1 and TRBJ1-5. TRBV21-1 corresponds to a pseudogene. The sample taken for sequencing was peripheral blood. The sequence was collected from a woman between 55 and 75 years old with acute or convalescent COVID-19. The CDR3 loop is CASSKAREYNQPQHF. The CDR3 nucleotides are TGTGCCAGCAGCAAAGCTAGAGAGTACAATCAGCCCCAGCATTTT.